A single sample gave rise to the 14 T cell receptor beta chains below, sequenced in a study of T-cell memory formation after mild COVID-19. TCRdb fed the 5' RACE reads into MiXCR, producing one record per CDR3 protein. Of fewer than 400,000 distinct CDR3 sequences listed, approximately 13% are singletons. The sample was PBMCs or a T cell subset sorted from them (not recorded which). The receptor source for this set is a man between 18 and 35 years old who had mild COVID-19 (a few samples of this study predate the infection). Cell type and time point are not known.

The V gene is TRBV10-3, the J gene TRBJ2-1; tentatively, D is TRBD2 (5 bases). Looked up from germline, CDR1 is ENHRY and CDR2 is SYGVKD. This CDR3 spans 11 amino acids. V was pared by 4 bases and J by 8 bases, with 6 bases between. The chain's CDR3 is CAISVRDEQFF. CDR3 nucleotides: TGTGCCATCAGTGTGCGGGATGAGCAGTTCTTC.

This chain links TRBV4-1 with TRBJ2-6, with 8 bases matching TRBD1. From germline, CDR1 is MGHRA and CDR2 YSYEKL. The trim removed 6 bases at V and 0 bases at J, leaving 28 bases unmatched. The CDR3 spans 24 residues. The CDR3 loop reads CASRSYRNIPGQEATSSGANVLTF. As DNA, the CDR3 is TGCGCCAGCAGATCCTACCGGAACATCCCGGGACAGGAAGCCACAAGCTCTGGGGCCAACGTCCTGACTTTC.

This clonotype came up a few times. V and J are TRBV27 and TRBJ2-7; 9 bases match TRBD1. The CDR3 loop spans 16 amino acids. The germline gives CDR1 MNHEY, CDR2 SMNVEV (reference sequence). Trimming at V came to 3 bases and at J to 2 bases, leaving 8 bases not matched to a gene. Here the CDR3 DNA reads TGTGCCAGCAGTTTCAGTTCGGGGACAGGGCCCTACGAGCAGTACTTC. Residues: CASSFSSGTGPYEQYF.

The V and J genes are TRBV6-5 and TRBJ1-2, with no clear D. CDR1 and CDR2 from the germline V gene are MNHEY and SVGAGI. CDR3 length: 13 amino acids. V gave up 0 bases and J gave up 8 bases, with 10 bases separating them. CDR3 residues: CASSYSLTGGYTF. The CDR3 nucleotides are TGTGCCAGCAGTTACTCGTTAACTGGCGGCTACACCTTC.

V is TRBV29-1 and J is TRBJ1-2, with 7 bases lining up with TRBD1. The CDR3 is 14 amino acids. Germline V gene data show CDR1 as SQVTM and CDR2 as ANQGSEA. V trimming: 4 bases; J trimming: 3 bases; junction bases outside the gene matches: 8. CDR3 region: CSVGPGQRDYGYTF. The CDR3 coding sequence is TGCAGCGTTGGACCGGGACAGCGGGACTATGGCTACACCTTC.

CDR3 sequence: CATCDPPSGIQYF. CDR3 nucleotide sequence: TGTGCCACCTGCGACCCTCCCTCCGGCATTCAGTACTTC. The chain is built from TRBV15 and TRBJ2-4; no firm D call. CDR1 is LNHNV, CDR2 YYDKDF, per germline (reference sequence). The CDR3 contains 13 residues. Trimming stripped 8 bases from V and 9 bases from J, with 17 bases between.

A few counts support this clonotype. In DNA, the CDR3 is TGTGCTAGTGGTTTGGTACCCTATAGCAATCAGCCCCAGCATTTT. Its translation is CASGLVPYSNQPQHF. The chain couples TRBV12-5 to TRBJ1-5; the D is unclear. The ends were cut back, 0 bases at V and 0 bases at J, with 6 bases in the middle. The CDR3 is made up of 15 amino acids. The germline CDR1 and CDR2 sequences are LGHNT and FRNRAP.

This clonotype was observed a handful of times. The rearrangement links TRBV29-1 to TRBJ2-5; D unclear. The CDR3 covers 10 residues. Germline-derived CDR1 and CDR2 are SQVTM and ANQGSEA. With 6 bases removed from V and 3 bases from J, the gap between germline ends came to 5 bases. CDR3 amino acids: CSVAEETQYF. The CDR3 nucleotides are TGCAGCGTAGCTGAAGAGACCCAGTACTTC.

The chain couples TRBV12-3 or TRBV12-4 to TRBJ2-3; 8 bases fit TRBD2. The CDR3 runs 19 residues. V shed 6 bases, J shed 1 base, and the junction held 18 bases outside the gene matches. DNA of the CDR3: TGTGCCAGCAGGAAAACCTCTTACAGGCCGGGGGGGCGCACAGATACGCAGTATTTT. As protein: CASRKTSYRPGGRTDTQYF.

This clonotype was seen a handful of times. The chain combines TRBV6-2 or TRBV6-3 with TRBJ1-6; no reliable D call. The germline V and J ends were trimmed by 6 bases and 0 bases, with 6 bases remaining between them. Germline CDR1 reads MNHEY; CDR2 reads SVGEGT. The CDR3 is 14 amino acids. This CDR3 is CASRSSSYNSPLHF. DNA of the CDR3: TGTGCCAGCAGGAGTAGCTCCTATAATTCACCCCTCCACTTT.

The chain couples TRBV2 to TRBJ2-3, with unresolved D. CDR3 size: 12 residues. Germline lookup yields CDR1 SNHLY and CDR2 FYNNEI. Deletions cut 2 bases from V and 4 bases from J, with 4 bases between. CDR3 in amino acids: CASSEYADTQYF. For the CDR3, the DNA is TGTGCCAGCAGTGAATACGCAGATACGCAGTATTTT.

The chain joins TRBV4-2 to TRBJ2-3, with D possibly being TRBD1 (5 bases). Germline CDR1 LGHNA, CDR2 YNFKEQ. This CDR3 contains 15 residues. With 1 base removed from V and 6 bases from J, the gap between germline ends came to 14 bases. This CDR3 reads CASSQALQGRDTQYF. The CDR3, as DNA: TGTGCCAGCAGCCAAGCCCTCCAGGGTCGGGATACGCAGTATTTT.

J is TRBJ1-2 and V is TRBV7-2; tentative D call: TRBD1 (6 bases). Trimming removed 1 base from V and 3 bases from J, with 12 bases in between. CDR1 is SGHTA and CDR2 is FQGNSA in the germline V gene. The CDR3 is 15 residues long. This CDR3 reads CASSLDPGAYYGYTF. The CDR3 bases are TGTGCCAGCAGCTTAGATCCAGGGGCTTACTATGGCTACACCTTC.

This chain joins TRBV9 and TRBJ2-5, with 10 bases lining up with TRBD2. The CDR3 extends over 15 amino acids. From germline, CDR1 is SGDLS and CDR2 YYNGEE. J gave up 0 bases and V 2 bases, and 1 base lay outside the gene matches. CDR3 DNA: TGTGCCAGCAGCGTTAGCGGGAGGTACCAAGAGACCCAGTACTTC. It specifies CASSVSGRYQETQYF.